One sample yielded the 17 T cell receptor beta chains listed below, sequenced in a study of cytomegalovirus exposure and HLA in healthy donors (dated by TCRdb to about 2017). The method was the immunoSEQ multiplex PCR assay. The multiplex PCR relied on a mix of 60 forward primers for TCR Vbeta segments and 13 reverse primers for TCR Jbeta segments. TCRdb stores this immuneACCESS table with in-frame sequences only. Part of the clones is absent; in the studies checked, under half of the shortfall reflects unresolved V genes, and no reason is known for the rest. The sample data list about 110,000 clones, and over 60% of these were observed just once. The ten largest clones take up around 5% of the sample. Sequencing was performed on PBMCs. All receptors come from a female donor in good health and CMV-seropositive.

V gene TRBV29-1 combines with J gene TRBJ1-1; 7 nucleotides align to TRBD1. This CDR3 region has 14 residues. V shed 7 bases, J shed 4 bases, and the junction held 12 bases outside the gene matches. Germline CDR1 and CDR2: SQVTM and ANQGSEA. Here the CDR3 reads CSAKKQGGSTEAFF. The CDR3, as DNA: TGCAGCGCGAAAAAGCAGGGGGGTAGCACTGAAGCTTTCTTT. The variable domain in full, completed from reference TRBV29-1 and TRBJ1-1, reads SAVISQKPSRDICQRGTSLTIQCQVDSQVTMMFWYRQQPGQSLTLIATANQGSEATYESGFVIDKFPISRPNLTFSTLTVSNMSPEDSSIYLCSAKKQGGSTEAFFGQGTRLTVV.

The J gene is TRBJ2-6, the V gene TRBV19; D gene unclear. V was shortened by 8 bases and J by 2 bases, with 10 bases between the two germline ends. CDR1 LNHDA and CDR2 SQIVND come from the germline V gene (reference sequence). The length of the CDR3 is 14 residues. The CDR3 loop is CASHSSTGANVLTF. The CDR3 nucleotides read TGTGCCAGTCATAGTTCGACTGGGGCCAACGTCCTGACTTTC.

With regard to this clone: Additional DNA sequences in this sample encode the identical CDR3. The chain combines TRBV19 with TRBJ1-4, with D tentatively TRBD1 (5 bases). This CDR3 has 15 residues. Germline values: CDR1 LNHDA, CDR2 SQIVND (reference sequence). V lost 1 base and J lost 7, with 13 bases in between. The CDR3 loop reads CASSIAGTGGEKLFF. For the CDR3, the DNA is TGTGCCAGTAGTATAGCTGGAACAGGCGGTGAAAAACTGTTTTTT.

The chain recombines TRBV5-1 with TRBJ2-6; possibly TRBD1 for D (6 bases). V lost 6 bases and J 1 base, leaving 11 bases between the germline ends. The germline V gene has CDR1 SGHRS and CDR2 YFSETQ. The length of the CDR3 is 15 residues. CDR3 nucleotides: TGCGCCAGCATTGCAACAGGGTCTGGGGCCAACGTCCTGACTTTC. Translating it yields CASIATGSGANVLTF. Using reference TRBV5-1 and TRBJ2-6 for the parts outside the CDR3, the full variable domain is KAGVTQTPRYLIKTRGQQVTLSCSPISGHRSVSWYQQTPGQGLQFLFEYFSETQRNKGNFPGRFSGRQFSNSRSEMNVSTLELGDSALYLCASIATGSGANVLTFGAGSRLTVL.

V is TRBV11-2 and J is TRBJ2-1, with a possible D match to TRBD2 (7 bases). Germline loops: CDR1 SGHAT, CDR2 FQNNGV. CDR3 length: 15 residues. Trimming pared 5 bases from V and 8 bases from J, leaving 19 bases between. CDR3 region: CASSLIRGAKDEQFF. In DNA, the CDR3 is TGTGCCAGCAGCCTAATTCGGGGGGCGAAGGATGAGCAGTTCTTC.

The genes are TRBV27 and TRBJ2-2, with D perhaps matching TRBD1 (6 bases). The CDR3 has 17 residues. CDR1 is MNHEY, CDR2 SMNVEV, per germline (reference sequence). V lost 2 bases and J 0 bases, leaving 13 bases between the germline ends. Here the CDR3 reads CASSLRRTDTNTGELFF. In DNA, the CDR3 is TGTGCCAGCAGTTTAAGACGGACAGACACGAACACCGGGGAGCTGTTTTTT.

The chain links TRBV4-3 to TRBJ1-4; 8 bases agree with TRBD1. After removal of 4 bases from V and 8 bases from J, the junction contained 6 bases not matched to a gene. The CDR3 totals 14 residues. Germline CDR1 and CDR2: LGHNA and YSLEER. CDR3 bases: TGCGCCAGCAGCCCGACAGGGGATAGAGAAAAACTGTTTTTT. As protein: CASSPTGDREKLFF.

The rearrangement joins TRBV7-3 to TRBJ2-1; D perhaps matches TRBD2 (6 bases). Trimming stripped 4 bases from V and 2 bases from J, with 9 bases between. CDR1 SGHTA and CDR2 FQGTGA come from the germline V gene. This CDR3 has 14 amino acids. DNA for the CDR3: TGTGCCAGCAGCTCGGCGGGACCCTACAATGAGCAGTTCTTC. Translated, it gives CASSSAGPYNEQFF.

This sequence joins TRBV5-1 and TRBJ1-1; D gene unclear. Trimming took 1 base from V and 1 from J, leaving 2 bases between them. Germline loops: CDR1 SGHRS, CDR2 YFSETQ. The CDR3 loop spans 12 amino acids. CDR3 bases: TGCGCCAGCAGCTTGCAGAACACTGAAGCTTTCTTT. It is translated as CASSLQNTEAFF.

The V gene is TRBV6-1, the J gene TRBJ1-5; a possible D gene is TRBD1 (5 bases). CDR1 is MNHNS, CDR2 SASEGT, per germline. CDR3 length equals 15 residues. The V gene lost 7 bases and the J gene lost 4 bases, with 17 bases spanning the gap. The CDR3 coding sequence is TGTGCCAGCACCATGGACACCTTTGGGAATCAGCCCCAGCATTTT. Protein product: CASTMDTFGNQPQHF.

To note about this clone: Mismatch with germline at one junction end may stem from a read error. Other nucleotide sequences from this sample produce the same CDR3. This rearrangement joins TRBV5-8 to TRBJ2-1, with a tentative D call TRBD1 (6 bases). This CDR3 is built from 14 residues. In germline, CDR1 is SGHTS, CDR2 YDEGEE. As DNA, the CDR3 is TGTGCCAGCAACAAACAGGGCTCCTACAATGAGCAATTCTTC. Protein: CASNKQGSYNEQFF.

V gene TRBV12-5 combines with J gene TRBJ2-3; 8 bases line up with TRBD1. V was clipped by 5 bases and J by 4 bases; unmatched bases: 11. Germline assignment: CDR1 LGHNT and CDR2 FRNRAP. The CDR3 runs 16 residues. Here the CDR3 reads CASGGQGQIRPDTQYF. CDR3 in DNA: TGTGCTAGTGGTGGACAGGGACAAATTCGCCCAGATACGCAGTATTTT.

This chain connects TRBV29-1 to TRBJ2-2, with 9 nucleotides matching TRBD2. This CDR3 contains 15 residues. Germline V gene sequence: CDR1 SQVTM, CDR2 ANQGSEA. The V and J ends lost 8 bases and 2 bases, in that order; junction bases with no gene match: 9. The CDR3 reads CSYRTSVVNTGELFF. The CDR3 DNA reads as TGCAGCTATAGGACTAGCGTGGTTAACACCGGGGAGCTGTTTTTT.

This chain joins TRBV5-1 and TRBJ2-7; D gene ambiguous. Germline loops: CDR1 SGHRS, CDR2 YFSETQ. Trimming took off 1 base at V and 5 bases at J, with 13 bases between the two ends. This CDR3 region has 14 residues. CDR3 residues: CASSLLQVVDEQYF. As DNA, the CDR3 is TGCGCCAGCAGCTTGTTGCAGGTTGTTGACGAGCAGTACTTC. The variable domain in full, with the rest retrieved from reference TRBV5-1 and TRBJ2-7, is KAGVTQTPRYLIKTRGQQVTLSCSPISGHRSVSWYQQTPGQGLQFLFEYFSETQRNKGNFPGRFSGRQFSNSRSEMNVSTLELGDSALYLCASSLLQVVDEQYFGPGTRLTVT.

V usage is TRBV19 and J usage is TRBJ2-3, with TRBD2 as a possible D gene (6 bases). Germline V gene lookup returns CDR1 LNHDA and CDR2 SQIVND (reference sequence). Trimming shortened V by 5 bases and J by 2 bases, and 11 bases separated the two germline ends. The CDR3 runs to 14 residues. CDR3 amino acids: CASSSLADTDTQYF. The CDR3 coding sequence is TGTGCCAGTAGTTCACTAGCAGACACAGATACGCAGTATTTT.

The chain carries TRBV5-1 and TRBJ2-3, with 7 nucleotides matching TRBD2. Germline assignment: CDR1 SGHRS and CDR2 YFSETQ. With V trimmed by 4 bases and J by 6 bases, 5 bases remained unmatched. The CDR3 has 13 residues. The CDR3: CASSPSGEDTQYF. DNA of the CDR3: TGCGCCAGCAGCCCGAGCGGGGAGGATACGCAGTATTTT.

This clone was counted once. The chain joins TRBV7-2 to TRBJ2-1; weak D call: TRBD2 (5 bases). V dropped 5 bases and J dropped 5 bases, with 13 bases sitting between them. The CDR3 extends over 14 amino acids. The germline gives CDR1 SGHTA, CDR2 FQGNSA. DNA of the CDR3: TGTGCCAGCAGCAGATACGGGGAGCACAATGAGCAGTTCTTC. Protein sequence: CASSRYGEHNEQFF.